The TCR beta chain described here comes from a study of T cells in Graves' hyperthyroidism and ophthalmopathy. The germline V gene has CDR1 MNHNS and CDR2 SASEGT. This CDR3 spans 15 amino acids. The V end lost 5 bases, the J end lost 3 bases, and 14 bases lay between the germline ends. There are many counts of this clonotype. What was amplified from RNA transcripts were TCR beta CDR3 regions. When the TCR CDR3 underwent first-round RT-PCR, the HTBI primer set was used. TCRdb independently ran MiXCR on the multiplex PCR reads; one entry per CDR3 protein. The sample yields fewer than 850,000 distinct CDR3 sequences, 17% seen once.

The receptor was derived from a man in his forties or fifties with Graves' hyperthyroidism. Sequencing used blood. The chain couples TRBV6-1 to TRBJ1-5; D gene ambiguous. This CDR3 is CASSPYWRDNQPQHF. The CDR3, as DNA: TGTGCCAGCAGTCCCTATTGGAGGGACAATCAGCCCCAGCATTTT.